Shown below are 2 T cell receptor beta chains from a single sample sequenced in a study of blood T cells in healthy people across ages. A second about 7 to 12 cycle PCR used barcoded and J-beta primers. MiXCR, run by TCRdb on the 5' RACE reads, gives a single entry per CDR3 protein. The data contain about 1.7 million distinct CDR3 sequences, under 30% of them singletons. The sample consisted of blood. These receptors all come from a woman aged 25 to 39 in good health.

This clonotype was observed at least ten times. This sequence joins TRBV12-3 or TRBV12-4 and TRBJ2-1, with 10 bases lining up with TRBD1. This CDR3 has 14 residues. J was trimmed by 6 bases and V by 8 bases; bases with no gene match: 7. The CDR3 is CASSRDRGSNEQFF. For the CDR3, the DNA is TGTGCCAGCTCCCGGGACAGGGGATCCAATGAGCAGTTCTTC.

This clonotype was found many times. The V gene is TRBV3-1, the J gene TRBJ2-7; D is uncertain. Trimming took off 4 bases at V and 3 bases at J, with 16 bases between the two ends. CDR1 is LGHDT, CDR2 YNNKEL, per germline (reference sequence). The CDR3 sequence is 15 residues long. Written as DNA, the CDR3 is TGTGCCAGCAGCCCGGCAGCACGGCACAACTACGAGCAGTACTTC. Residues: CASSPAARHNYEQYF.